The rows below give T cell receptor beta chains drawn from one sample of a study of blood T cell repertoires in COVID-19. Libraries were prepared by immunoSEQ multiplex PCR; TCRdb keeps only in-frame clonotypes and omits some of them. The sample yields roughly 140,000 clones, around 79% seen once. Material: peripheral blood. All receptors come from a man aged 45-65 years with active or convalescent COVID-19. The conserved cysteine and the conserved F or W are not part of the CDR3 here.

cdr3_length	v_call	cdr3_aa
12	TRBV18	ASSPVMSSYEQY
10	TRBV28	ATRDRYYGYT
11	TRBV5-1	ASGFQGDYEQY
14	TRBV5-1	ASSSIAGLVQETQY
14	TRBV7-9	ASSMLSPRAGGSYT
11	TRBV7-3	ASSYTGNTEAF
13	TRBV28	ASDPGLGVQETQY
12	TRBV9	ASSVGLAANEQF
14	TRBV30	AWSVPGTGTYNEQF
13	TRBV11-1	ASSFETSGYNEQF
13	TRBV29-1	SVEGALAEEETQY
14	TRBV28	ASSLVQTGENTEAF
12	TRBV28	ASSAASGTDTQY
14	TRBV9	ASSVLAGGANTEAF
11	TRBV9	ASSGQGVQPQH
15	TRBV7-9	ASSLGVQGGNQETQY
13	TRBV27	ATPDRKSGANVLT
14	TRBV7-9	ASSSPNRDLSYEQY
15	TRBV6-6	ASSPLGQGAWGNTIY
15	TRBV10-3	AISELGQGPSGNTIY
13	TRBV28	ASSPEVNLLNIQY
12	TRBV6-6	ASSKTSGGHEQY
17	TRBV29-1	SVEAGTSGRVRDSYEQY
13	TRBV11-1	ASSPFEAADYEQY
12	TRBV19	ASSRAQAEGEQF
16	TRBV7-8	ASSLPRDRGGMNTEAF
13	TRBV6-5	ASSYSNRMNTEAF
16	TRBV25-1	ASSDPLYGERAYNEQF
12	TRBV5-4	ASSPTRAGEKLF
14	TRBV4-1	ASSPHGGGRDNEQF
16	TRBV5-8	ASSLYVGLAEWSDTQY